These T cell receptor beta chains were read from a single sample in a study of blood T cell repertoires in COVID-19. TCRdb keeps only in-frame clones here, not all; method: immunoSEQ multiplex PCR. Counted here are about 220,000 clones, roughly 80% occurring once; the ten biggest clones make up 1.3%. Sequencing was carried out using PBMCs or T cells enriched from blood (not recorded which). The receptor source for this set is a woman aged 40 to 50 with acute COVID-19. Both conserved end residues are part of each CDR3.

V,J,CDR3
TRBV7-2,TRBJ2-7,CASSTFSGRAYF
TRBV5-5,TRBJ2-7,CASSLTGLEGYEQYF
TRBV19,TRBJ1-4,CASIGQTNEKLFF
TRBV19,TRBJ2-7,CASSGGRVFYEQYF
TRBV5-4,TRBJ2-3,CASSLKTSGNTDTQYF
TRBV5-6,TRBJ2-2,CASSLGQWTGELFF
TRBV11-1,TRBJ2-1,CASSLELADFYNEQFF
TRBV28,TRBJ1-2,CASSPQGSSHYGYTF
TRBV24-1,TRBJ2-1,CATSEWTSSEQFF
TRBV5-8,TRBJ1-1,CASLTGATEAFF
TRBV4-1,TRBJ1-1,CASSQVAGQILRGTEAFF
TRBV5-1,TRBJ1-4,CASSPGSSTNEKLFF
TRBV7-2,TRBJ1-1,CASSPPPGGYTEAFF
TRBV5-4,TRBJ2-5,CASSLSGLAGETQYF
TRBV30,TRBJ2-7,CAWSEQGAEQYF
TRBV11-2,TRBJ2-7,CASSLGTSQSEQYF
TRBV12-3/TRBV12-4,TRBJ1-4,CASSLLRGEKLFF
TRBV18,TRBJ2-5,CASSQDRVETQYF
TRBV28,TRBJ2-3,CASSLLYPGVTDTQYF
TRBV4-1,TRBJ1-4,CASSHGTINEKLFF
TRBV7-6,TRBJ1-2,CASSPGGRNYGYTF
TRBV6-5,TRBJ2-5,CASSYSEGTGTQYF
TRBV4-2,TRBJ1-2,CASNGDAYGYTF
TRBV27,TRBJ2-1,CASSSGGGYNEQFF
TRBV7-3,TRBJ2-7,CASSLTFTSTSYEQYF
TRBV5-8,TRBJ1-4,CASLPGLTTNEKLFF
TRBV5-1,TRBJ2-2,CASSLDRGQYTGELFF
TRBV5-4,TRBJ1-2,CASSSRTAGGYTF
TRBV5-1,TRBJ1-1,CASSFGFGNTEAFF
TRBV14,TRBJ1-6,CASSQEPGNSPLHF
TRBV3-1/TRBV3-2,TRBJ2-2,CASSQYRDRANTGELFF
TRBV7-9,TRBJ2-7,CASSLVRLAGSDSYEQYF
TRBV19,TRBJ2-1,CASRWRGRGGDEQFF
TRBV6-5,TRBJ1-6,CASSQRTGSPLHF
TRBV28,TRBJ2-7,CASRLAGGGEQYF
TRBV9,TRBJ1-6,CASSRLENSPLHF
TRBV15,TRBJ1-2,CATSRPGQGGGYTF
TRBV7-2,TRBJ2-5,CASSLAGPQETQYF
TRBV9,TRBJ2-5,CARRRGRGEIETQYF
TRBV28,TRBJ1-4,CASKRMATNEKLFF
TRBV30,TRBJ1-1,CAWTVTEEAFF
TRBV27,TRBJ2-7,CASNQVWELEQYF
TRBV7-9,TRBJ1-2,CASSLRGTNYGYTF
TRBV9,TRBJ2-5,CASSVGASPSFQETQYF
TRBV11-1,TRBJ1-2,CASSPGQGNYGYTF
TRBV11-2,TRBJ2-7,CASSFPGGYEQYF
TRBV11-2,TRBJ2-6,CASSTWTGFSGANVLTF
TRBV19,TRBJ1-5,CASSPGFGSQHF
TRBV5-1,TRBJ2-2,CASRAENTGELFF
TRBV12-3/TRBV12-4,TRBJ2-7,CASSRSESYEQYF
TRBV11-2,TRBJ2-7,CASSIHPGREDEQYF